This TCR beta chain was retrieved from a study of Graves' ophthalmopathy and Graves' hyperthyroidism. Germline V gene lookup returns CDR1 MNHNS and CDR2 SASEGT. CDR3 size: 14 residues. V dropped 4 bases and J dropped 8; count of bases not matched to a gene: 10. Whole-study results and caveats: Blood also held most thyroid clonotypes expanded above 0.001 frequency. Sensitivity reached 87.88% and specificity roughly 82% for a 13-signature model separating ophthalmopathy from stable hyperthyroidism.

Amplified TCR beta CDR3 regions were obtained using RNA transcripts as template. The first round was an RT-PCR with HTBI primers, and the second round was a multiplex PCR. Each CDR3 protein gets one entry after TCRdb re-called the multiplex PCR reads with MiXCR. The sample has 300,000 to 400,000 distinct CDR3 sequences; roughly a sixth are singletons. On this clonotype itself: The antigen remains undetermined.

Pregnant or lactating patients and those with other autoimmune diseases or uncontrolled infections were excluded. The PBMC fraction was derived from around 10 ml of fresh peripheral blood. The sample comprised peripheral blood. J is TRBJ1-2 and V is TRBV6-1, with TRBD1 matching 7 bases. The TCR comes from an adult man with Graves' ophthalmopathy. CDR3 residues: CASSGMQGVWGYTF. The CDR3 DNA reads TGTGCCAGCAGTGGGATGCAGGGGGTTTGGGGCTACACCTTC.